The next 29 T cell receptor beta chains were all read from a single sample in a study of T cells expressing NK-cell markers. TCRdb re-called the 5' RACE reads and catalogs CDR3 proteins one per entry, DNA excluded. This table lists about 380,000 distinct CDR3 sequences. Material for sequencing was blood T cells: a sorted CD56 or NKG2C T cell subset, CD4+ or CD8+ T cells, or bulk PBMC T cells (not recorded which). The receptor set was obtained from a man aged 18-69 years in good health.

The chain carries TRBV2 and TRBJ2-3; TCRdb proposes TRBD1, but this gene call is untestable without DNA. Germline V gene lookup returns CDR1 SNHLY and CDR2 FYNNEI. This CDR3 spans 13 amino acids. The CDR3 protein is CASRRTGGDTQYF.

V usage is TRBV5-1 and J usage is TRBJ2-2; the D call from TCRdb, TRBD2, cannot be confirmed without DNA. The CDR3 spans 16 residues. The V gene's germline CDR1 is SGHRS and CDR2 YFSETQ. CDR3 residues: CASSLVAGANTGELFF.

The chain carries TRBV5-1 and TRBJ2-7; TCRdb's assignment of TRBD1 cannot be checked, as there is no DNA. Germline CDR1 reads SGHRS; CDR2 reads YFSETQ. CDR3 length: 15 amino acids. The CDR3 sequence: CASSFGGLVMNEQYF. Full variable domain (rest looked up from reference TRBV5-1 and TRBJ2-7): KAGVTQTPRYLIKTRGQQVTLSCSPISGHRSVSWYQQTPGQGLQFLFEYFSETQRNKGNFPGRFSGRQFSNSRSEMNVSTLELGDSALYLCASSFGGLVMNEQYFGPGTRLTVT.

The chain joins TRBV20-1 to TRBJ2-3; lacking DNA, the TRBD2 call made by TCRdb goes unchecked. The CDR3 extends over 17 amino acids. CDR1 and CDR2 from the germline V gene are DFQATT and SNEGSKA (reference sequence). CDR3 amino acids: CSARDRWLAGGTDTQYF.

The rearrangement uses TRBV12-3 or TRBV12-4 and TRBJ1-5; TCRdb picks TRBD1, but there is no DNA to check that call. The CDR3 has 15 amino acids. CDR3 loop: CASSPGQGSNQPQHF.

The chain is built from TRBV12-3 or TRBV12-4 and TRBJ1-1; the TRBD1 assignment by TCRdb is unverifiable without DNA. The CDR3 runs to 14 residues. CDR3 sequence reads: CASKGGVMNTEAFF.

The chain joins TRBV7-9 to TRBJ1-1. This CDR3 contains 11 residues. From germline, CDR1 is SEHNR and CDR2 FQNEAQ (reference sequence). The CDR3 is CASSLGLPAFF.

The chain links TRBV10-2 to TRBJ2-6; TCRdb calls TRBD2, which cannot be checked without DNA. Per germline, CDR1 WSHSY and CDR2 SAAADI. The CDR3 consists of 14 residues. CDR3 protein: CASLAVSGANVLTF.

The chain carries TRBV14 and TRBJ2-3; TCRdb names TRBD2, which stays unverified in the absence of DNA. The CDR3 is made up of 18 amino acids. From germline, CDR1 is SGHDN and CDR2 FVKESK. The CDR3 loop is CASSQPDLAPMGTDTQYF.

This chain joins TRBV14 and TRBJ2-1; TCRdb's assignment of TRBD1 cannot be checked, as there is no DNA. This CDR3 is built from 15 residues. Germline V CDR1 and CDR2: SGHDN, FVKESK. CDR3 loop: CASSQGTGRYNEQFF.

The chain combines TRBV2 with TRBJ1-5; TCRdb's D call, TRBD1, is unchecked because there is no DNA. CDR1 is SNHLY, CDR2 FYNNEI, per germline. The CDR3 covers 14 residues. Here the CDR3 reads CASSEVQARPAQHF.

The chain uses TRBV5-6 and TRBJ2-3; TCRdb names TRBD2, which stays unverified in the absence of DNA. This CDR3 has 17 residues. CDR1 and CDR2 (germline): SGHDT, YYEEEE. CDR3 sequence: CASTFKILAGGSNTQYF.

The V gene is TRBV28, the J gene TRBJ2-4; absent DNA, TCRdb's TRBD1 call cannot be checked. The germline V gene has CDR1 MDHEN and CDR2 SYDVKM. The length of the CDR3 is 14 residues. The chain's CDR3 is CASRLSQGTNIQYF.

The J gene is TRBJ2-3, the V gene TRBV20-1; no DNA is available, so the TRBD1 call from TCRdb remains unchecked. The CDR3 runs to 16 residues. The V gene's germline CDR1 is DFQATT and CDR2 SNEGSKA (reference sequence). This chain's CDR3 is CSARGAPRASTDTQYF.

The chain uses TRBV5-8 and TRBJ2-3; with no DNA, the TCRdb D assignment of TRBD2 cannot be verified. The CDR3 length is 16 residues. The germline V gene has CDR1 SGHTS and CDR2 YDEGEE. Here the CDR3 reads CASSSGLAGVTDTQYF.

V and J are TRBV7-2 and TRBJ2-3; TCRdb reports TRBD2, a call that lacks DNA to check it against. This CDR3 is built from 16 residues. The V gene's germline CDR1 is SGHTA and CDR2 FQGNSA. The chain's CDR3 is CASSSQRGGRTDTQYF.

The rearrangement joins TRBV10-3 to TRBJ1-5. Germline loops: CDR1 ENHRY, CDR2 SYGVKD. The CDR3 has 17 amino acids. The CDR3 is CAISESRQTFSNQPQHF.

This rearrangement joins TRBV6-5 to TRBJ1-6. The CDR3 has 15 residues. Germline V gene data show CDR1 as MNHEY and CDR2 as SVGAGI. CDR3: CASSYSHRNNSPLHF.

This rearrangement joins TRBV4-2 to TRBJ2-5; TCRdb picks TRBD1, but there is no DNA to check that call. Germline values: CDR1 LGHNA, CDR2 YNFKEQ. The CDR3 covers 17 residues. The CDR3: CASSQGYGALNQETQYF.

This CDR3 reads CATSRAGYLSYNEQFF. The chain combines TRBV15 with TRBJ2-1. Germline loops: CDR1 LNHNV, CDR2 YYDKDF (reference sequence). This CDR3 comprises 16 residues. Full variable domain (missing parts from reference TRBV15 and TRBJ2-1): DAMVIQNPRYQVTQFGKPVTLSCSQTLNHNVMYWYQQKSSQAPKLLFHYYDKDFNNEADTPDNFQSRRPNTSFCFLDIRSPGLGDTAMYLCATSRAGYLSYNEQFFGPGTRLTVL.

This chain links TRBV7-6 with TRBJ2-3; as DNA is missing, the TRBD1 call by TCRdb cannot be tested. This CDR3 has 17 residues. Per germline, CDR1 SGHVS and CDR2 FNYEAQ. CDR3 amino acids: CASSLGSLTGGTDTQYF.

V gene TRBV3-1 combines with J gene TRBJ1-1. This CDR3 is built from 13 residues. Germline V gene sequence: CDR1 LGHDT, CDR2 YNNKEL (reference sequence). The chain's CDR3 is CASSHGLHTEAFF.

The chain links TRBV7-8 to TRBJ2-3; TCRdb outputs TRBD1, but without DNA this stays unchecked. CDR1 and CDR2 from the germline V gene are SGHVS and FQNEAQ. The CDR3 extends over 17 amino acids. This CDR3 reads CASSLAFWGGDADTQYF.

V and J are TRBV10-2 and TRBJ1-2; the D gene TCRdb calls, TRBD1, cannot be checked with no DNA. The germline V gene encodes CDR1 WSHSY and CDR2 SAAADI. The CDR3 is made up of 16 amino acids. CDR3 protein: CASSRDRAEANYGYTF.

J is TRBJ1-1 and V is TRBV5-1; the D call of TRBD1 rests on TCRdb alone, since no DNA is present to check it. The germline V gene encodes CDR1 SGHRS and CDR2 YFSETQ. CDR3 length equals 16 residues. CDR3 residues: CASSLLPGRVSTEAFF.

The V and J genes are TRBV20-1 and TRBJ1-4; the D gene TCRdb calls, TRBD1, cannot be checked with no DNA. Germline values: CDR1 DFQATT, CDR2 SNEGSKA (reference sequence). This CDR3 region has 13 residues. CDR3 sequence: CSARGADRVKLFF.

This chain connects TRBV5-1 to TRBJ2-2; TCRdb's D call of TRBD2 is untestable without DNA. The CDR3 is made up of 17 amino acids. Germline V gene data show CDR1 as SGHRS and CDR2 as YFSETQ. The CDR3 loop is CASSLAAGGRNTGELFF.

The rearrangement uses TRBV28 and TRBJ2-5; TCRdb picks TRBD2, but there is no DNA to check that call. The CDR3 has 17 residues. Germline CDR1 reads MDHEN; CDR2 reads SYDVKM. The CDR3 is CASSFLAGVSKQETQYF.

The chain employs TRBV24-1 and TRBJ2-3; the TCRdb call, TRBD2, lacks DNA for checking. This CDR3 has 16 residues. Germline lookup yields CDR1 KGHDR and CDR2 SFDVKD. CDR3: CATSDFASGDTDTQYF.